This TCR beta chain was found in a study of shared clonotypes between healthy human individuals. Study summary: Every donor yielded three CD4 naive, three CD4 memory, two CD8 naive and one CD8 memory plate.

Clones were sequenced by immunoSEQ multiplex PCR, and TCRdb holds only the in-frame ones, with some missing. The table has approximately 350,000 clones, approximately 74% seen once. CDR1 is SGDLS and CDR2 is YYNGEE in the germline V gene. The CDR3 is 14 amino acids. V was pared by 0 bases and J by 9 bases, with 8 bases of the junction left unmatched. Only a few counts were recorded for this clone. This chain connects TRBV9 to TRBJ2-5; TRBD1 aligns across 7 bases. The specimen was memory CD4+ T cells sorted from blood. Subset indicated: CD45RA-negative fraction. This TCR came from a man under 40 in good health. CDR3 in amino acids: CASSVATGDGAQYF. The CDR3 DNA sequence: TGTGCCAGCAGCGTAGCTACAGGGGATGGGGCCCAGTACTTC.